Shown below are 13 T cell receptor beta chains from a single sample sequenced in a study of blood T cell repertoires in COVID-19. This table comes from immunoSEQ multiplex PCR, and its TCRdb copy is limited to in-frame clones, with some not included. The table lists 250,000 or so clones, about 87% of them singletons, with about 5.2% in the top ten. Sequencing input: peripheral blood. These receptors were obtained from a woman aged 55-75 years with COVID-19, enrolled during active disease.

This chain connects TRBV5-5 to TRBJ2-7, with D possibly matching TRBD2 (5 bases). CDR1 is SGHKS, CDR2 YYEKEE, per germline (reference sequence). V shed 4 bases and J shed 3 bases, with 17 bases lying between them. The CDR3 runs to 15 residues. The CDR3 coding sequence is TGTGCCAGCAGCCTCCGGGATGGCTCTCTCTACGAGCAGTACTTC. The encoded protein is CASSLRDGSLYEQYF.

The chain has TRBV27 and TRBJ2-7; 9 positions match TRBD2. The CDR3 has 14 residues. The germline V gene has CDR1 MNHEY and CDR2 SMNVEV (reference sequence). J was trimmed by 5 bases and V by 2 bases; bases with no gene match: 4. This CDR3 reads CASSLLAGYHEQYF. In DNA form, the CDR3 reads TGTGCCAGCAGTTTACTAGCGGGATACCACGAGCAGTACTTC.

The V gene is TRBV2, the J gene TRBJ1-5; TRBD1 agrees at 9 bases. The CDR3 is 15 residues long. CDR1 is SNHLY and CDR2 is FYNNEI in the germline V gene. V was clipped by 7 bases and J by 7 bases; unmatched bases: 11. The CDR3 sequence is CASNPGTGLGQPQHF. The CDR3 DNA sequence: TGTGCCAGCAACCCCGGGACAGGGTTAGGCCAGCCCCAGCATTTT.

The chain combines TRBV28 with TRBJ2-7; D perhaps matches TRBD2 (5 bases). Germline V gene sequence: CDR1 MDHEN, CDR2 SYDVKM. Trimming removed 6 bases from V and 2 bases from J, with 14 bases in between. The CDR3 covers 14 residues. The CDR3 sequence is CASSPRLFPYEQYF. The CDR3 nucleotides read TGTGCCAGCAGCCCAAGACTATTTCCCTACGAGCAGTACTTC.

This clone was seen a few times. This specimen includes other DNA sequences encoding the same CDR3. This chain links TRBV14 with TRBJ1-6, with 7 bases matching TRBD1. Germline CDR1 and CDR2: SGHDN and FVKESK. The CDR3 loop spans 15 amino acids. The V segment lost 1 base and the J segment 6 bases; nucleotides outside the gene matches: 3. The CDR3 reads CASSQGQGFNSPLHF. CDR3 in DNA: TGTGCCAGCAGCCAAGGACAGGGTTTTAATTCACCCCTCCACTTT.

V is TRBV9 and J is TRBJ2-1; 7 bases align to TRBD2. V lost 7 bases to trimming and J lost 1 base; unmatched junction nucleotides: 5. CDR1 and CDR2 from the germline V gene are SGDLS and YYNGEE. CDR3 length: 14 residues. The CDR3 region is CASGREESYNEQFF. DNA for the CDR3: TGTGCCAGCGGGAGGGAAGAGTCCTACAATGAGCAGTTCTTC.

The chain employs TRBV28 and TRBJ1-2; D ambiguous. This CDR3 has 12 residues. CDR1 MDHEN and CDR2 SYDVKM come from the germline V gene. Trimming shortened V by 5 bases and J by 3 bases, and 7 bases separated the two germline ends. In DNA form, the CDR3 reads TGTGCCAGCAGTGAGAGTCACTATGGCTACACCTTC. It translates to CASSESHYGYTF.

This clone was seen just once. The chain has TRBV11-3 and TRBJ2-5; possible D gene TRBD1, 6 bases. V was cut by 11 bases and J by 4 bases, with 26 bases left in between. Germline loops: CDR1 SGHNT, CDR2 YENEEA. CDR3 length: 16 residues. The DNA of the CDR3 is TGTGCCTGGCCCTCTTTTGGGGGCCCCCATCCAGAGACCCAGTACTTC. This translates into CAWPSFGGPHPETQYF.

This clone occurred once. This chain connects TRBV19 to TRBJ2-1, with 14 positions matching TRBD2. Unmatched junction bases numbered 15, after V lost 5 bases and J lost 9 bases. CDR3 length: 18 amino acids. Germline V gives CDR1 LNHDA, CDR2 SQIVND (reference sequence). Written as DNA, the CDR3 is TGTGCCAGTAGTGCAACCGGGACTAGCGGGAGAAGCCCCCTTGAGCAGTTCTTC. This translates into CASSATGTSGRSPLEQFF.

J is TRBJ1-2 and V is TRBV15, with 8 nucleotides matching TRBD1. Trimming took 1 base from V and 8 from J; bases not matched to a gene: 12. The CDR3 contains 16 residues. Germline assignment: CDR1 LNHNV and CDR2 YYDKDF (reference sequence). CDR3 residues: CATSRVSGTGGGGYTF. The CDR3 nucleotides read TGTGCCACCAGCAGAGTCTCCGGGACAGGTGGGGGGGGCTACACCTTC.

Comment on this clone: The sample carries other DNA sequences with the same CDR3. The gene calls are TRBV11-3 and TRBJ2-5; no definite D call. Germline values: CDR1 SGHNT, CDR2 YENEEA. There are 14 residues in the CDR3. The V and J ends lost 1 base and 1 base respectively, with 7 bases between them. The CDR3 region has the DNA TGTGCCAGCAGCTTAGGTGGAGTCCAAGAGACCCAGTACTTC. This codes for CASSLGGVQETQYF.

The chain couples TRBV10-3 to TRBJ2-1; 8 bases line up with TRBD2. Per the germline V gene, CDR1 is ENHRY and CDR2 is SYGVKD. This CDR3 is built from 13 residues. V gave up 4 bases and J gave up 7 bases; unmatched junction bases: 3. CDR3 amino acids: CAISGGRLNEQFF. The CDR3 DNA follows: TGTGCCATCAGTGGCGGGAGGCTTAATGAGCAGTTCTTC.

The V gene is TRBV28, the J gene TRBJ2-7; 12 nucleotides line up with TRBD1. The CDR3 consists of 14 residues. J lost 4 bases, V lost 8 bases, and 6 bases had no gene match. From germline, CDR1 is MDHEN and CDR2 SYDVKM. The CDR3 sequence is CASAGTGGMYEQYF. The CDR3 DNA reads as TGTGCCAGCGCGGGGACAGGGGGCATGTACGAGCAGTACTTC.